This T cell receptor (beta chain) was sequenced for a study of CD8 T cells in Susac syndrome. The CDR3 spans 12 residues. Per germline, CDR1 SGHDN and CDR2 FVKESK. V was pared by 8 bases and J by 8 bases, with 15 bases between. Roughly 0.45 to 1 ug RNA was reverse transcribed with random hexamers. immunoSEQ multiplex PCR amplified TCR beta CDR3 across 54 Vbeta, 13 Jbeta. Each CDR3 protein gets one entry after TCRdb re-called the immunoSEQ multiplex PCR reads with MiXCR. The table includes under 200,000 distinct CDR3 sequences, roughly 92% detected once. Patients with Susac syndrome showed fulfilment of recently defined diagnostic criteria for definite or probable disease.

The receptor was derived from a human donor with Susac syndrome. Sequencing was performed on CD4+ T cells from PBMCs. The V call is TRBV14, the J call TRBJ1-1, with D uncertain. The CDR3 region is CASSTLSGEAFF. CDR3 nucleotide sequence: TGTGCCAGCTCCACCCTGTCCGGCGAAGCTTTCTTT.